Below are 6 T cell receptor beta chains sequenced from a single sample in a study of beta chain features in type 1 diabetes. The authors reverse transcribed all of the isolated RNA, so sequencing captured expressed TCRB transcripts. TCRdb's copy holds only in-frame clones and misses some; the assay was immunoSEQ multiplex PCR. The repertoire has about 930,000 clones, under 20% of them found once; the top ten carry about 0.02%. Material for sequencing was naive CD4+ T cells from blood. These receptors all stem from a woman younger than 30 in good health.

This clone was detected only a few times. The rearrangement uses TRBV28 and TRBJ1-2; D is ambiguous. CDR1 MDHEN and CDR2 SYDVKM come from the germline V gene. The CDR3 length is 12 residues. V gave up 4 bases and J gave up 8 bases, with 11 bases separating them. CDR3 bases: TGTGCCAGCAGTTCGGCTGCGGGGGGCTACACCTTC. Translating gives CASSSAAGGYTF.

This clone was counted a few times. The CDR3 DNA reads as TGTGCCAGCACCCACGGGGGACTCCGGTCCAAAAACATTCAGTACTTC. This translates into CASTHGGLRSKNIQYF. The V and J genes are TRBV7-4 and TRBJ2-4, with D possibly matching TRBD2 (6 bases). CDR1 SGHVT and CDR2 SQSDAQ come from the germline V gene. The CDR3 spans 16 residues. The V end was cut by 7 bases, the J end by 2 bases, with 18 bases between.

The sample holds a few counts of this clone. The gene calls are TRBV7-9 and TRBJ2-3; D may be TRBD2 (6 bases). From germline, CDR1 is SEHNR and CDR2 FQNEAQ (reference sequence). V was trimmed by 5 bases and J by 4 bases, leaving 13 bases between them. This CDR3 contains 14 residues. CDR3 nucleotide sequence: TGTGCCAGCAGCCGGACGGGAGTCTCAGATACGCAGTATTTT. This codes for CASSRTGVSDTQYF.

This clone was observed a few times. The chain uses TRBV20-1 and TRBJ2-1, with D hard to call. Germline V CDR1 and CDR2: DFQATT, SNEGSKA (reference sequence). There are 11 residues in the CDR3. The V and J ends lost 2 bases and 5 bases respectively, with 4 bases between them. The CDR3 bases are TGCAGTGCTAGACGCCACAATGAGCAGTTCTTC. Translation: CSARRHNEQFF.

The chain recombines TRBV5-4 with TRBJ1-1; D is undetermined. Germline CDR1 SGHNT, CDR2 YYREEE (reference sequence). The CDR3 is 13 amino acids. V was cut by 4 bases and J by 0 bases, with 7 bases left in between. The CDR3 sequence is CASSPAVNTEAFF. Written as DNA, the CDR3 is TGTGCCAGCAGCCCCGCAGTGAACACTGAAGCTTTCTTT.

The V gene is TRBV2, the J gene TRBJ1-2, with TRBD1 as a possible D gene (5 bases). V was clipped by 8 bases and J by 0 bases, with 10 bases between them. Per the germline V gene, CDR1 is SNHLY and CDR2 is FYNNEI. The CDR3 contains 13 residues. The CDR3 nucleotides read TGTGCCAGCCGGGACGGAGCTAACTATGGCTACACCTTC. Translating it yields CASRDGANYGYTF.